This TCR beta chain was identified in a study of T cell responses to AZD1222 COVID-19 vaccine. Profiled with immunoSEQ multiplex PCR; TCRdb holds only in-frame clones, not every one. Here the sample spans some 120,000 clones, approximately 86% being singletons. This clone showed up just once. Its antigen remains unknown. Whole-study findings and limits: Baseline serology detected seropositivity in only a handful of AZD1222 recipients. Nearly half of spike-specific TCRs reportedly target variant regions that are unmutated in the B.1.351 and B.1.1.7 variants. Once two AZD1222 doses were given, Spike-specific TCR breadth and depth went up. Spike-spanning, vaccine-associated CD4 TCRs were dominant at 160-218 and 743-854.

The sequence derives from an adult who received the AZD1222 COVID-19 vaccine. The specimen comprised peripheral blood, sampled 28 days after the second AZD1222 dose.

CDR3 region: CASSSPGTGNTIYF. DNA of the CDR3: TGTGCCAGCAGTTCCCCAGGAACTGGAAACACCATATATTTT. The chain links TRBV28 to TRBJ1-3; D not certain. V was shortened by 4 bases and J by 2 bases, with 9 bases between the two germline ends. CDR1 and CDR2 from the germline V gene are MDHEN and SYDVKM. The CDR3 length is 14 residues.